This T cell receptor (beta chain) was retrieved from a study of post-analysis software for immune sequencing data (dated by TCRdb to 2013 to 2016). Regarding the study in general: The recorded disease courses included relapsing-remitting, secondary progressive and progressive-relapsing multiple sclerosis, and some patients had no subtype annotation. The patient repertoires were set against roughly eleven previously published healthy control repertoires from donors whose ages ranged from roughly 6 to 26 years. A subset of samples was prepared in parallel using single-end sample barcoding, then pooled and co-amplified after Illumina adapter ligation.

Results the study describes overall, beyond this receptor: Strong co-clustering of samples prepared in the same batch was shown by direct clustering with F measure, prompting a batch-effect correction. The control group was slightly older than the multiple sclerosis patient group. Significantly lower normalized Chao1 diversity was found in multiple sclerosis patients than in controls, suggesting substantial peripheral T-cell clonal expansion. Roughly 5 TRBV segments, including TRBV5-6, TRBV5-1 and TRBV20-1, were significantly more frequent in patients than controls.

Trimming takes 7 bases from V and 2 bases from J, and the germline ends sit 17 bases apart. Spanning cysteine to phenylalanine, the CDR3 consists of 14 amino acids. Only the CDR3 part of the read is kept: 42 bases, read in frame from the first base. According to the germline V gene (reference sequence), CDR1 reads DFQATT and CDR2 reads SNEGSKA. To demonstrate the VDJtools post-analysis software, the study profiled TCR beta repertoires from the peripheral blood of around 13 young patients with multiple sclerosis. The patients with multiple sclerosis were children and adolescents between roughly 6 and 17 years of age. Libraries were constructed by PCR. The sequencer listed for this sample is Illumina HiSeq 2500. Unique molecular identifiers were incorporated into TCR beta cDNA libraries to reduce PCR and sequencing biases. Every 1 to 10 million input T cells yielded approximately 500,000 cDNA molecules, meaning each molecule approximated one T cell. The same protocol used for the earlier healthy control dataset was applied to prepare and sequence the patient libraries. Within a given batch, samples were prepared together, multiplexed and sequenced on the same HiSeq lane. As for the original processing: MIGEC handled the raw barcoded reads, throwing out single-read molecular identifier groups before consensus assembly and CDR3 extraction. VDJtools was used for post-analysis of the clonotype tables, with diversity normalized by down-sampling every dataset to the smallest sample size. To correct batch-related cross-sample contamination, repertoire overlap clustering matched CDR3 amino acid sequences but not nucleotide sequences. Starting from the raw public reads, TCRdb applied fastp trimming at Q25, assembled clones with MiXCR and retained in-frame beta chains. For every CDR3 protein sequence, its rows merge into one entry that carries the most common genes and DNA. The V and J calls reflect TCRdb's pipeline rather than the authors' work. For this sample there are some 700,000 distinct CDR3 sequences; more than 50% appear just once. Around 11% of the sample comes from the top ten.

With regard to this clonotype: There is no known antigen for this receptor. No base quality values were provided; no much bigger clone lies one nucleotide off.

The sample comprised blood. This TCR derives from a girl aged 2-10 years with multiple sclerosis. Here the chain combines TRBV20-1 and TRBJ1-2; no D gene call is confident. The CDR3 here reads CSVYSGPGNYGYTF. The DNA reads as follows: TGCAGTGTCTATTCGGGTCCCGGAAACTATGGCTACACCTTC.